A single T cell receptor (beta chain) is shown here with its context. This clonotype was detected ten times or more. Its antigen target is currently unknown. No qualities accompany the bases; no much larger clone lies one base away. These data come from a study of early T cells in non-severe SARS-CoV-2 infection (dated by TCRdb to about 2021). Study-wide context: Because TCR sequencing relied on bulk RNA taken from unsorted whole blood, pairing of alpha and beta chains was not possible.

What the research found in general, with its limitations: VDJdb matching was skewed toward anti-spike CD8 responses, so virus-specific expansions were likely underestimated and private and CD4 specificities were missed.

The CDR3 has 14 amino acids, counting the end cysteine and phenylalanine. Only the CDR3 portion is preserved as DNA: 42 bases, with reading frame beginning at the first base. This was a case-control study nested in a cohort of healthcare workers in London, UK, who had nasopharyngeal swab PCR tests and blood samples taken every week. Healthcare workers were recruited during the week of the UK lockdown, between 23 and 31 March 2020, and followed weekly for up to about 15 weeks. Library preparation was by 5' RACE. Instrument on record: NextSeq 500. In the TCR library protocol, unique molecular identifiers were attached to individual cDNA molecules to correct for PCR bias and sequencing error. Sequencing covered both TCR alpha and beta chains, and within each sample the abundances of alpha and beta sequences were tightly co-correlated. The authors' pipeline ran thus. Decombinator V4 was used to annotate TCR sequences for V gene, J gene and CDR3. Expanded TCRs were defined as changing significantly between any two time points under a Poisson model with p below 0.0001. TCR abundances were normalised to the total number of TCRs sequenced in each sample and reported as counts per million. TRAV1-2 paired with TRAJ12, TRAJ20 or TRAJ33 defined MAIT TCRs, while TRAV10 paired with TRAJ18 defined iNKT TCRs. VDJdb, accessed on 1 November 2021, was searched for TCRs annotated for CMV, EBV and SARS-CoV-2, and TCRs annotated for more than one antigen were excluded. The raw public reads went through TCRdb reprocessing: fastp at Q25, MiXCR clone calling, in-frame beta chains kept. When rows share a CDR3 protein, they turn into one entry using the most common DNA and genes. The V and J calls reflect TCRdb's pipeline rather than the authors' work. This sample is represented by 97,000 or so distinct CDR3 sequences; roughly 11% of them were singletons. 4.7% of the sample comes from the top ten.

The sequenced sample was whole blood, obtained at baseline. The sequence joins TRBV21-1 to TRBJ2-7; the table gives TRBD1 as D, unverified against the DNA. TRBV21-1 is a pseudogene segment. This TCR derives from an adult who was a healthcare worker with PCR-confirmed SARS-CoV-2 infection or an uninfected control (not recorded which). This receptor has the CDR3 CASSMMDMGREQYF. The sequence in DNA is TGTGCCAGCAGCATGATGGACATGGGGCGTGAGCAGTACTTC.